The 12 T cell receptor beta chains reported below all come from one sample, sequenced in a study of OX40 agonist ivuxolimab in advanced cancers. Clones were read by immunoSEQ multiplex PCR, and TCRdb kept only the in-frame ones, dropping some. This sample has roughly 67,000 clones, with roughly nine tenths found just once. The sequencing used CD4+ or CD8+ T cells sorted from blood, collected in a trial of the OX40 agonist ivuxolimab. The source is an adult with an advanced solid tumor such as melanoma, head and neck, liver or kidney cancer.

V usage is TRBV4-1 and J usage is TRBJ2-4, with D tentatively TRBD2 (6 bases). This CDR3 comprises 14 residues. V was shortened by 3 bases and J by 6 bases, with 12 bases between the two germline ends. Per germline, CDR1 MGHRA and CDR2 YSYEKL. The CDR3 DNA reads as TGCGCCAGCAGCCACGTTCGGGAGATAAACATTCAGTACTTC. This encodes CASSHVREINIQYF.

V gene TRBV28 combines with J gene TRBJ2-6, with a weak D call TRBD1 (6 bases). The V gene lost 1 base and the J gene lost 0 bases, with 10 bases spanning the gap. The CDR3 contains 17 residues. Per the germline V gene, CDR1 is MDHEN and CDR2 is SYDVKM. The CDR3: CASSLFQGSSGANVLTF. CDR3 DNA sequence: TGTGCCAGCAGTTTATTCCAGGGGAGCTCTGGGGCCAACGTCCTGACTTTC.

The chain has TRBV20-1 and TRBJ1-2; D gene ambiguous. Trimming took 0 bases from V and 8 from J, leaving 4 bases between them. The CDR3 has 10 residues. Germline lookup yields CDR1 DFQATT and CDR2 SNEGSKA (reference sequence). The CDR3 DNA reads TGCAGTGCTAGAGATAAAGGCTACACCTTC. This gives the protein CSARDKGYTF.

The chain employs TRBV5-6 and TRBJ2-1; tentatively, D is TRBD1 or TRBD2 (5 bases each). Germline CDR1 reads SGHDT; CDR2 reads YYEEEE. This CDR3 comprises 12 residues. V lost 4 bases and J 9 bases, leaving 11 bases between the germline ends. The CDR3 loop reads CASSLPGSEQFF. In DNA, the CDR3 is TGTGCCAGCAGCCTCCCAGGGAGTGAGCAGTTCTTC. Looking up the rest from reference TRBV5-6 and TRBJ2-1 gives the full variable domain: DAGVTQSPTHLIKTRGQQVTLRCSPKSGHDTVSWYQQALGQGPQFIFQYYEEEERQRGNFPDRFSGHQFPNYSSELNVNALLLGDSALYLCASSLPGSEQFFGPGTRLTVL.

This chain joins TRBV2 and TRBJ2-7, with TRBD1 matching 8 bases. The germline CDR1 and CDR2 sequences are SNHLY and FYNNEI. The CDR3 contains 14 residues. V gave up 9 bases and J gave up 1 base; unmatched junction bases: 8. DNA of the CDR3: TGTGCCAGGAGGCGGACAGGGACATCCTACGAGCAGTACTTC. It yields the protein CARRRTGTSYEQYF.

The chain has TRBV15 and TRBJ2-7; no definite D call. The CDR3 is 16 residues long. Trimming left V 0 bases short and J 2 bases short, with 14 bases between. Per germline, CDR1 LNHNV and CDR2 YYDKDF (reference sequence). The CDR3 region has the DNA TGTGCCACCAGCAGAGATTCGGCTTACGAAACCTACGAGCAGTACTTC. Translating it yields CATSRDSAYETYEQYF.

The chain's CDR3 is CASSSRQGGGWETQYF. DNA for the CDR3: TGTGCCAGCAGCTCACGACAGGGCGGGGGATGGGAGACCCAGTACTTC. The chain is built from TRBV13 and TRBJ2-5; D is tentatively TRBD1 or TRBD2 (7 bases each). This CDR3 has 16 residues. In germline, CDR1 is PRHDT, CDR2 FYEKMQ (reference sequence). V lost 4 bases and J 5 bases, leaving 20 bases between the germline ends.

V usage is TRBV6-5 and J usage is TRBJ2-4; 8 bases are shared with TRBD1. Germline CDR1 is MNHEY and CDR2 is SVGAGI. Trimming cost V 5 bases and J 7 bases; bases outside gene matches: 10. The CDR3 is made up of 15 amino acids. CDR3 bases: TGTGCCAGCAGTGGTCGACAGGGGTATTGGAACATTCAGTACTTC. Residues: CASSGRQGYWNIQYF.

The V gene is TRBV7-9, the J gene TRBJ2-2; 7 bases are shared with TRBD2. The V and J ends lost 5 bases and 1 base, in that order; junction bases with no gene match: 10. The CDR3 length is 17 residues. Germline values: CDR1 SEHNR, CDR2 FQNEAQ (reference sequence). CDR3 region: CASSTPLSGENTGELFF. The CDR3 coding sequence is TGTGCCAGCAGCACGCCTCTGAGCGGGGAGAACACCGGGGAGCTGTTTTTT.

The chain couples TRBV14 to TRBJ2-1, with a possible D match to TRBD1 (5 bases). The CDR3 sequence is 14 residues long. The germline gives CDR1 SGHDN, CDR2 FVKESK. Trimming took 2 bases from V and 0 from J, leaving 5 bases between them. The CDR3 DNA is TGTGCCAGCAGCCAACAGGGCTCCTACAATGAGCAGTTCTTC. This sequence encodes CASSQQGSYNEQFF.

A note on this clone: Other DNA sequences in the same sample also yield this CDR3. The genes are TRBV5-6 and TRBJ2-7, with D unclear. This CDR3 is built from 14 residues. With 0 bases removed from V and 2 bases from J, the gap between germline ends came to 9 bases. The germline CDR1 and CDR2 sequences are SGHDT and YYEEEE. The DNA of the CDR3 is TGTGCCAGCAGCTTGGGGGCAGCCACCTACGAGCAGTACTTC. It specifies CASSLGAATYEQYF.

This chain uses TRBV27 with TRBJ2-7; maybe TRBD2 (6 bases). CDR1 and CDR2 (germline): MNHEY, SMNVEV (reference sequence). The CDR3 is made up of 14 amino acids. Trimming removed 4 bases at V and 3 bases at J, with 13 bases between. CDR3 region: CASSSTGGGYEQYF. The CDR3 DNA is TGTGCCAGCAGTTCGACTGGGGGAGGCTACGAGCAGTACTTC.